Below, 14 T cell receptor beta chains from the same sample are listed, as sequenced in a study of T cell responses to AZD1222 COVID-19 vaccine. The assay was immunoSEQ multiplex PCR, and TCRdb's table has in-frame clones only and misses some. Counted here are 80,000 to 95,000 clones, approximately 90% occurring once; the ten biggest clones make up 5.2%. Material: peripheral blood, obtained on day 0 of AZD1222 vaccination. The receptors derive from an adult in good health.

The V call is TRBV10-2, the J call TRBJ2-5; D perhaps matches TRBD2 (5 bases). The germline gives CDR1 WSHSY, CDR2 SAAADI. The CDR3 spans 15 residues. Between the trimmed V and J ends, which lost 6 bases and 4 bases, there was a span of 18 bases. CDR3 sequence (DNA): TGCGCCAGCAGCGCCTGGTCGAGGGCCTCAGAGACCCAGTACTTC. Amino acid sequence: CASSAWSRASETQYF.

The chain employs TRBV27 and TRBJ2-6; D is unclear. Trimming stripped 2 bases from V and 0 bases from J, with 8 bases between. This CDR3 comprises 16 residues. Germline lookup yields CDR1 MNHEY and CDR2 SMNVEV (reference sequence). The CDR3 bases are TGTGCCAGCAGTTTACTTAAGGCCTCTGGGGCCAACGTCCTGACTTTC. It codes for CASSLLKASGANVLTF.

This chain connects TRBV19 to TRBJ1-1; perhaps TRBD1 as D (6 bases). The CDR3 has 15 amino acids. V was pared by 3 bases and J by 4 bases, with 15 bases between. Per the germline V gene, CDR1 is LNHDA and CDR2 is SQIVND (reference sequence). The CDR3 nucleotides read TGTGCCAGTAGTATCGGGGGCGGGGTTGTCACTGAAGCTTTCTTT. The encoded protein is CASSIGGGVVTEAFF. Based on the CDR3 plus reference TRBV19 and TRBJ1-1, the full variable domain is DGGITQSPKYLFRKEGQNVTLSCEQNLNHDAMYWYRQDPGQGLRLIYYSQIVNDFQKGDIAEGYSVSREKKESFPLTVTSAQKNPTAFYLCASSIGGGVVTEAFFGQGTRLTVV.

The rearrangement uses TRBV4-1 and TRBJ1-2; TRBD1 is a possible D gene (6 bases). Germline assignment: CDR1 MGHRA and CDR2 YSYEKL. Trimming left V 0 bases short and J 8 bases short, with 16 bases between. This CDR3 is 15 amino acids long. CDR3 in DNA: TGCGCCAGCAGCCAAGATCCAACAGGGCAGCGCGGCTACACCTTC. This encodes CASSQDPTGQRGYTF.

The chain combines TRBV5-1 with TRBJ2-3; D gene unclear. The CDR3 is made up of 16 amino acids. Trimming removed 4 bases from V and 3 bases from J, with 18 bases in between. Germline CDR1 and CDR2: SGHRS and YFSETQ. CDR3 loop: CASSGSASTMTDTQYF. DNA for the CDR3: TGCGCCAGCAGCGGTTCTGCGTCGACGATGACAGATACGCAGTATTTT.

J is TRBJ2-1 and V is TRBV6-6; 12 nucleotides line up with TRBD1. With 7 bases clipped from V and 7 bases from J, the junction kept 8 bases outside the gene matches. The CDR3 has 15 amino acids. Germline V gene lookup returns CDR1 MNHNY and CDR2 SVGAGI (reference sequence). In DNA, the CDR3 is TGTGCCAGCAACCGCCGGGACAGGGGGCAGAATGAGCAGTTCTTC. Translated: CASNRRDRGQNEQFF.

This rearrangement joins TRBV7-2 to TRBJ2-7; TRBD2 matches at 12 bases. The trim removed 3 bases at V and 4 bases at J, leaving 10 bases unmatched. The CDR3 is made up of 17 amino acids. Germline loops: CDR1 SGHTA, CDR2 FQGNSA. The CDR3 coding sequence is TGTGCCAGCAGCTTGGCGTCTAGCGGGAGGGCTTTGTACGAGCAGTACTTC. Its translation: CASSLASSGRALYEQYF. Drawing the rest from reference TRBV7-2 and TRBJ2-7, the complete variable domain is GAGVSQSPSNKVTEKGKDVELRCDPISGHTALYWYRQSLGQGLEFLIYFQGNSAPDKSGLPSDRFSAERTGGSVSTLTIQRTQQEDSAVYLCASSLASSGRALYEQYFGPGTRLTVT.

The V call is TRBV5-8, the J call TRBJ2-1; D is unclear. CDR1 SGHTS and CDR2 YDEGEE come from the germline V gene. The CDR3 has 12 amino acids. Trimming removed 4 bases at V and 9 bases at J, with 11 bases between. This CDR3 is CASSPWNSEQFF. The CDR3 region has the DNA TGTGCCAGCAGCCCCTGGAATAGTGAGCAGTTCTTC.

A note on this clone: This same CDR3 is encoded by further DNA sequences in the sample. The chain carries TRBV27 and TRBJ1-1; D is unclear. Trimming cost V 0 bases and J 1 base, with 6 bases left between them. The CDR3 sequence is 14 residues long. Germline-derived CDR1 and CDR2 are MNHEY and SMNVEV (reference sequence). CDR3 bases: TGTGCCAGCAGTTTATCGTTTGGGAACACTGAAGCTTTCTTT. It translates to CASSLSFGNTEAFF.

The rearrangement links TRBV21-1 to TRBJ2-7. TRBV21-1 is designated a pseudogene. This CDR3 is 16 amino acids long. DNA of the CDR3: TGTGCCAGCAGCAAAGAAAGGACGTCCTGCGATTACGAGCAGTACTTC. It is translated as CASSKERTSCDYEQYF.

The count of this clone is one. The chain is built from TRBV7-9 and TRBJ2-7; possible D gene TRBD2, 6 bases. Germline V gives CDR1 SEHNR, CDR2 FQNEAQ (reference sequence). This CDR3 has 13 amino acids. Deletions cut 6 bases from V and 5 bases from J, with 14 bases between. CDR3 region: CASRPGLPNEQYF. The CDR3, as DNA: TGTGCCAGCAGACCGGGACTGCCCAACGAGCAGTACTTC.

The chain has TRBV9 and TRBJ2-1; 7 bases map to TRBD2. The CDR3 is 15 amino acids. Germline assignment: CDR1 SGDLS and CDR2 YYNGEE. J was trimmed by 3 bases and V by 1 base; bases with no gene match: 4. The CDR3, as DNA: TGTGCCAGCAGCGTACTATGGGACTACTACAATGAGCAGTTCTTC. Amino acids: CASSVLWDYYNEQFF.

The V gene is TRBV7-9, the J gene TRBJ1-6; 7 nucleotides align to TRBD1. The ends lost 5 bases at V and 6 bases at J; junction bases unmatched: 10. The germline V gene has CDR1 SEHNR and CDR2 FQNEAQ (reference sequence). The CDR3 is 16 amino acids. The CDR3 coding sequence is TGTGCCAGCAGCCTATCGGCAGGGGGAATTAATTCACCCCTCCACTTT. Translating gives CASSLSAGGINSPLHF.

This chain connects TRBV27 to TRBJ1-6; tentatively, D is TRBD1 (6 bases). The germline V and J ends were trimmed by 5 bases and 10 bases, with 21 bases remaining between them. The CDR3 consists of 16 residues. Germline V gene sequence: CDR1 MNHEY, CDR2 SMNVEV (reference sequence). This CDR3 is CASSAYSRGAESPLHF. CDR3 sequence (DNA): TGTGCCAGCAGTGCGTACTCCAGGGGAGCGGAATCACCCCTCCACTTT.